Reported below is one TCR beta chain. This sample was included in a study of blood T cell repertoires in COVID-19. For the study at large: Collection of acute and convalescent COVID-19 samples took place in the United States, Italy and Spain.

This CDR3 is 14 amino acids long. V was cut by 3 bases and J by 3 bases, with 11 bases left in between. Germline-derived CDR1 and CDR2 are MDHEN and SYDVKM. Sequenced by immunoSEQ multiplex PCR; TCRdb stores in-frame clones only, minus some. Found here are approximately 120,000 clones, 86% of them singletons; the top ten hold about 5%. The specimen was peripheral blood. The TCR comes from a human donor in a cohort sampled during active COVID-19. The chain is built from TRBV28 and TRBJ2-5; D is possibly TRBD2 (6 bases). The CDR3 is CASSFAGGEETQYF. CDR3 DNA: TGTGCCAGCAGTTTTGCCGGCGGGGAAGAGACCCAGTACTTC.